This TCR beta chain was recorded in a study of T cell repertoires in cytomegalovirus infection (dated by TCRdb to about 2019). Some background on the complete study: Alongside well-studied HLA-B-restricted epitopes, the peptide stimulations were aimed at recently identified HLA-C-restricted CMV epitopes, whose presentation resists viral immunomodulation. The HLA type of each donor mattered for the analysis, because public TCR beta signatures pointed to carriage of CMV infection along with the matching HLA type. General conclusions and limits of the study: In both this cohort and an independent roughly 400-donor cohort, the cumulative frequency of public TCR beta family members distinguished carriers of CMV infection plus the relevant HLA type. The ex vivo response was dominated by HLA-C-restricted CMV-specific TCR beta clonotypes, and the single most frequent clonotype in two of eight donors was supplied by these HLA-C-restricted clonotypes.

With regard to this clonotype: Its specific antigen is unknown. Base-call qualities are not available, and no considerably larger clone is one nucleotide away.

The treatment or condition label for this specimen denotes: in vitro stimulation with specific CMV peptide epitopes to enrich CMV-specific T cells. Instrument used: Illumina HiSeq 1500. TCRdb took the public reads, trimmed them with fastp at Q25, ran MiXCR for clone calling and kept in-frame beta chains. Each CDR3 protein appears once, grouped with its most common genes and DNA. This sample gives about 110,000 distinct CDR3 sequences in total; approximately 45% of them show up just once. The ten largest clones capture roughly 70% of the sample. The CDR3 covers 12 residues, taking in both the cysteine and the phenylalanine. CDR3 DNA is the only sequence kept; it has 36 bases, read in frame from the first base. The germline V gene specifies SNHLY as CDR1 and FYNNEI as CDR2. The V and J ends are trimmed by 5 bases and 7 bases, leaving 12 bases between them.

The rearrangement combines TRBV2 with TRBJ2-7; a tentative D call is TRBD1 (5 bases match). Sequences were derived from CD8+ T cells from cultured PBMCs, sampled from culture after CMV antigen stimulation. The source of this sequence is a human donor in good health (CMV status not recorded). Some clones in this sample may be carry-over from other donors' samples. DNA sequence: TGTGCCAGCAGTCCCAGGGTTAGGGAGCAGTACTTC. Its protein is CASSPRVREQYF.